This TCR beta chain was identified during a study of T-cell memory formation after mild COVID-19. The germline V gene encodes CDR1 MNHNY and CDR2 SVGAGI (reference sequence). This CDR3 spans 17 amino acids. Trimming at V came to 7 bases and at J to 0 bases, leaving 11 bases not matched to a gene. A 5'RACE reaction primed in the constant segment made cDNA libraries of TCR alpha and TCR beta, and these carried sample barcodes and UMIs. One entry per CDR3 protein, called by TCRdb with MiXCR from the 5' RACE reads. The sample has some 40,000 distinct CDR3 sequences, less than 8% seen once. In its sample, this clonotype was seen many times. What it recognizes is unknown. Study-wide points: Those CD4+ clones that contracted were mainly in CM and EM (CD8+ ones in EMRA).

This chain connects TRBV6-6 to TRBJ2-2, with TRBD1 matching 7 bases. The receptor was derived from an adult who had mild COVID-19 (a few samples of this study predate the infection). Cell type and time point are not known. The material sequenced was PBMCs or a T cell subset sorted from them (not recorded which). CDR3 sequence reads: CASTKRGQQTNTGELFF. The CDR3 DNA reads as TGTGCCAGCACCAAGAGGGGGCAACAGACGAACACCGGGGAGCTGTTTTTT.